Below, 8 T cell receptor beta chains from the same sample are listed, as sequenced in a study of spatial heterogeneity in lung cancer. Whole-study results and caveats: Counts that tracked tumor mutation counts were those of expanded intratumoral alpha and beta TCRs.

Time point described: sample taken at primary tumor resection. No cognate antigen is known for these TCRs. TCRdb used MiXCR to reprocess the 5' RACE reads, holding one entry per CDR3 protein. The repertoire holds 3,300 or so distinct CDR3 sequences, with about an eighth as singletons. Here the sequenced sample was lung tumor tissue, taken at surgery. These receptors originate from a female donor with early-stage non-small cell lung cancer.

The CDR3 sequence: CASSLRFTSGTHEQYF. The CDR3 DNA reads as TGTGCCAGCAGCTTGAGATTCACTAGCGGGACCCACGAGCAGTACTTC. The chain recombines TRBV5-5 with TRBJ2-7; 10 bases map to TRBD2. CDR1 and CDR2 from the germline V gene are SGHKS and YYEKEE (reference sequence). The CDR3 is made up of 16 amino acids. Unmatched junction bases numbered 9, after V lost 1 base and J lost 5 bases.

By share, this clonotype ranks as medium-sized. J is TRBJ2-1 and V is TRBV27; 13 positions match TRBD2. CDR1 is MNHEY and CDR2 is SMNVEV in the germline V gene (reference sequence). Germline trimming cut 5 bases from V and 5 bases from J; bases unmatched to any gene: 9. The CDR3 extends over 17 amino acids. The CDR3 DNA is TGTGCCAGCAGTCCTACTAGCGGGAGGGCCAGGAACAATGAGCAGTTCTTC. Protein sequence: CASSPTSGRARNNEQFF.

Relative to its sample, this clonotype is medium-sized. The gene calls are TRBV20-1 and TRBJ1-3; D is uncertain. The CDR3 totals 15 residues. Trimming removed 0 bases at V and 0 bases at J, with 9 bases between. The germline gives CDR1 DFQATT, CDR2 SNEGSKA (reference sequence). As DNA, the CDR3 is TGCAGTGCTAGAGAGCCGGGGAGCTCTGGAAACACCATATATTTT. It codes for CSAREPGSSGNTIYF.

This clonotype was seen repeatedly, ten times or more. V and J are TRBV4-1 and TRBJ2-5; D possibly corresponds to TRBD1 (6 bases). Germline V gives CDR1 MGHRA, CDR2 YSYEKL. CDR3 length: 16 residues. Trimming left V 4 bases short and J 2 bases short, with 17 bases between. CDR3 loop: CASSPQQGTTQETQYF. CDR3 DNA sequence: TGCGCCAGCAGCCCCCAACAGGGAACTACTCAAGAGACCCAGTACTTC.

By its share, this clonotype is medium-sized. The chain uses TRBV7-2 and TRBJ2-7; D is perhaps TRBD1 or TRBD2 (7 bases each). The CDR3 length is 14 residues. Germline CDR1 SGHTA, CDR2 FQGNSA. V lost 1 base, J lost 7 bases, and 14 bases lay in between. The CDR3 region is CASSLGRGGREQYF. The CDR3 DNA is TGTGCCAGCAGCTTAGGCAGGGGGGGACGGGAGCAGTACTTC.

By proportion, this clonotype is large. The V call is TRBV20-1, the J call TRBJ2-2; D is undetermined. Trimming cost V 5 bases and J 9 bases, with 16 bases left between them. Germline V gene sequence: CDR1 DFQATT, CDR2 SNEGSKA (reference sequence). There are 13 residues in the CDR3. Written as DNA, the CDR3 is TGCAGTGCTCCTGGAATTTCTAAACGGGAGCTGTTTTTT. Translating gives CSAPGISKRELFF.

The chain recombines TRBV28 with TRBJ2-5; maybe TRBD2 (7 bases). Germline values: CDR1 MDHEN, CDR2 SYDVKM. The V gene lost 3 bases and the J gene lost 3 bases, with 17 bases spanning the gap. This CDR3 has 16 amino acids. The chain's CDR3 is CASSFGGALSEETQYF. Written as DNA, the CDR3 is TGTGCCAGCAGTTTTGGGGGGGCGCTTTCCGAAGAGACCCAGTACTTC. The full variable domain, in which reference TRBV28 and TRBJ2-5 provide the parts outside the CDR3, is DVKVTQSSRYLVKRTGEKVFLECVQDMDHENMFWYRQDPGLGLRLIYFSYDVKMKEKGDIPEGYSVSREKKERFSLILESASTNQTSMYLCASSFGGALSEETQYFGPGTRLLVL.

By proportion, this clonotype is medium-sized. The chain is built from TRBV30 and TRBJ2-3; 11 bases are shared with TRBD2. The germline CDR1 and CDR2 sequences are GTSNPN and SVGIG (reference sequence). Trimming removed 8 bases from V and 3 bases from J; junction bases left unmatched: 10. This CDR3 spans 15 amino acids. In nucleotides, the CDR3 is TGTGCCGCTGGGACTAGCGGAGGTCGGACAGATACGCAGTATTTT. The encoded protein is CAAGTSGGRTDTQYF.